This T cell receptor (beta chain) was captured by sequencing in a study of blood T cell repertoires in COVID-19. About the study: Whether acute or convalescent, the COVID-19 samples came from the United States, Italy and Spain. T cells, B-cell-depleted T cells, or PBMCs provided the cDNA or gDNA that served as material.

Original analysis: Cell counts per sample came from amplifying reference gene primers. Sequencing was performed with immunoSEQ multiplex PCR; in TCRdb, only in-frame clones are kept and a portion is missing. The V and J calls and clone size were taken over from that table, and D and trimming were inferred from the DNA. The sample lists approximately 220,000 clones, roughly 89% occurring once. V lost 0 bases, J lost 7 bases, and 3 bases stayed unmatched. This CDR3 spans 13 amino acids. The V gene's germline CDR1 is MNHEY and CDR2 SMNVEV (reference sequence). This chain uses TRBV27 with TRBJ2-7; 7 bases map to TRBD2. The source of this sequence is a man in his 60s who had recovered from COVID-19. The sequenced sample consisted of peripheral blood. The CDR3 spells CASSLSRSGEQYF. In DNA form, the CDR3 reads TGTGCCAGCAGTTTATCCCGTAGCGGGGAGCAGTACTTC.